This TCR beta chain was captured in a study of blood T cell repertoires in COVID-19. Across the study: COVID-19 samples, acute and convalescent, were from the United States, Italy and Spain. The analysed material was cDNA or gDNA that came from T cells, B-cell-depleted T cells, or PBMCs.

This clone was picked up one time. The CDR3 extends over 18 amino acids. J gave up 2 bases and V 4 bases, and 8 bases lay outside the gene matches. Looked up from germline, CDR1 is SGHAT and CDR2 is FQNNGV. Per the study methods: Reference gene primers were amplified, and this amplification served to estimate nucleated cell counts. Measured with immunoSEQ multiplex PCR; TCRdb has only the in-frame clones, and not every one. The V and J calls and the clone size are those of that table, but D and trimming were determined from the DNA. The sample shows around 95,000 clones, 90% of them seen only once. The J gene is TRBJ2-2, the V gene TRBV11-2, with 12 bases fitting TRBD2. Material: peripheral blood. This clonotype originated in a man over 45 with acute or convalescent COVID-19. The CDR3 protein is CASSSSASGRVNTGELFF. The CDR3 region has the DNA TGTGCCAGCAGCTCCTCGGCTAGCGGGAGGGTAAACACCGGGGAGCTGTTTTTT.